This is a list of T cell receptor beta chains from one sample in a study of blood T cell repertoires in COVID-19. Clones were sequenced by immunoSEQ multiplex PCR, and TCRdb holds only the in-frame ones, with some missing. The data hold over 200,000 clones, with around nine tenths observed a single time. Material for sequencing was peripheral blood. All receptors come from a woman in her forties who had recovered from COVID-19. CDR3s include the opening cysteine and the closing phenylalanine or tryptophan. Each record gives: D gene, J gene, clone size, V gene, CDR3 DNA, CDR3 protein. The D gene is left open where the match is weak. Rows may omit the clone size; those that give it use once, few, many or a size class.

.	TRBJ1-2	.	TRBV6-1	TGTGCCAGCAGTGACAGGGGTGGTGGCTACACCTTC	CASSDRGGGYTF
.	TRBJ1-1	once	TRBV5-5	TGTGCCAGCAGCCCCGACAGGTTTGGAGCTTTCTTT	CASSPDRFGAFF
.	TRBJ2-1	once	TRBV12-5	TGTGCTAGTGGCCGGCCGGGGAACAATGAGCAGTTCTTC	CASGRPGNNEQFF
TRBD1	TRBJ2-5	once	TRBV18	TGTGCCAGCTCAAAAGGGGGACAGGGGCAAGAGACCCAGTACTTC	CASSKGGQGQETQYF
TRBD1	TRBJ2-3	.	TRBV28	TGTGCCAGCACCCTGGACAGGGGAGATACGCAGTATTTT	CASTLDRGDTQYF
.	TRBJ1-3	once	TRBV7-7	TGTGCTAGCAGCTTATCGAGGGCAGGGGCTGGAAACACCATATATTTT	CASSLSRAGAGNTIYF
.	TRBJ2-4	.	TRBV24-1	TGTGCCACCAGTGACCCCCGTCCCAGGGCCAAAAACATTCAGTACTTC	CATSDPRPRAKNIQYF
TRBD1	TRBJ1-6	once	TRBV5-5	TGTGCCAGCAGCCCGGGACAGGGAAATTCACCCCTCCACTTT	CASSPGQGNSPLHF
TRBD2	TRBJ2-7	.	TRBV9	TGTGCCAGCAGCGTGGCGGGAGCGGGATACGAGCAGTACTTC	CASSVAGAGYEQYF
TRBD2	TRBJ2-5	.	TRBV29-1	TGCAGCGTTGTTCTGGTAGCGGGACGTCAAGAGACCCAGTACTTC	CSVVLVAGRQETQYF
TRBD2	TRBJ2-3	.	TRBV7-7	TGTGCTAGCAGCTTATCCCTAGCGGGAGCCCCAGATACGCAGTATTTT	CASSLSLAGAPDTQYF
.	TRBJ2-5	.	TRBV6-5	TGTGCCAGCAGCCCCCTCGAGACCCAGTACTTC	CASSPLETQYF
TRBD1	TRBJ1-3	.	TRBV11-1	TGTGCCAGCAGCCGGCGGGGACAGGGTGGAAACACCATATATTTT	CASSRRGQGGNTIYF
TRBD2	TRBJ2-1	once	TRBV30	TGTGCCTGGACCCCCCCGGGACTAACCGACAATGAGCAGTTCTTC	CAWTPPGLTDNEQFF
.	TRBJ1-5	.	TRBV5-5	TGTGCCAGCAGCGCCGTGCCGGGTAATAGCAATCAGCCCCAGCATTTT	CASSAVPGNSNQPQHF
.	TRBJ2-5	.	TRBV7-3	TGTGCCAGCAGCTTAACGGGCTGGCGGGGAGAGACCCAGTACTTC	CASSLTGWRGETQYF
TRBD2	TRBJ2-4	.	TRBV3-1/TRBV3-2	TGTGCCAGCAGCCAAGATTTTGGGGTAGCGGGATCTTTAGACATTCAGTACTTC	CASSQDFGVAGSLDIQYF
.	TRBJ1-3	.	TRBV5-8	TGTGCCAGCAGAGGCGGGACCGAAACTTTTTACTACTCTGGAAACACCATATATTTT	CASRGGTETFYYSGNTIYF
.	TRBJ2-3	.	TRBV7-9	TGTGCCAGCAGCTTATTCGGGGGACTTGGATTGGGCACAGATACGCAGTATTTT	CASSLFGGLGLGTDTQYF
.	TRBJ1-2	.	TRBV6-2/TRBV6-3	TGTGCCAGCAGTTACCCCGGGAGCTATGGCTACACCTTC	CASSYPGSYGYTF
.	TRBJ1-2	.	TRBV5-1	TGCGCCAGCAGCCCCCGGGGCTATGGCTACACCTTC	CASSPRGYGYTF
.	TRBJ2-2	.	TRBV9	TGTGCCAGCAGCGTAGGTGTAGCGGCAGCGAACACCGGGGAGCTGTTTTTT	CASSVGVAAANTGELFF
TRBD2	TRBJ2-1	.	TRBV7-9	TGTGCCAGCAGCCAACCATGGGGACTAGGCTACAATGAGCAGTTCTTC	CASSQPWGLGYNEQFF
.	TRBJ2-3	.	TRBV6-4	TGTGCCAGCAGCCCCGGACTGGGAAGCACAGATACGCAGTATTTT	CASSPGLGSTDTQYF
TRBD2	TRBJ2-2	.	TRBV2	TGTGCCAGCAGTGAAGCGCTTCGGGGACTAGCGGGAGGGGGCACCGGGGAGCTGTTTTTT	CASSEALRGLAGGGTGELFF
.	TRBJ2-1	.	TRBV7-2	TGTGCCAGCAGCTTAGGGGGGGTAGTCATCCAAGAGCAGTTCTTC	CASSLGGVVIQEQFF
TRBD1	TRBJ1-4	.	TRBV5-1	TGCGCCAGCGCAGGGGGGACTAATGAAAAACTGTTTTTT	CASAGGTNEKLFF
.	TRBJ2-1	.	TRBV15	TGTGCCACCAGCAGAGACTACCACAATGAGCAGTTCTTC	CATSRDYHNEQFF
TRBD1	TRBJ2-4	.	TRBV7-9	TGTGCCAGCAGCTTGGGCGAGGGGGCGGGCTACATTCAGTACTTC	CASSLGEGAGYIQYF
TRBD2	TRBJ2-1	.	TRBV5-4	TGTGCCAGCAGCCCCCCGACTAGCGTGGGCTACAATGAGCAGTTCTTC	CASSPPTSVGYNEQFF
.	TRBJ2-2	.	TRBV7-8	TGTGCCAGCAGCTTTGGTGGCCCGAACACCGGGGAGCTGTTTTTT	CASSFGGPNTGELFF
.	TRBJ2-1	.	TRBV9	TGTGCCAGCAGCCCCGACCCCAGGGGCCCGAACAATGAGCAGTTCTTC	CASSPDPRGPNNEQFF
TRBD2	TRBJ2-1	.	TRBV9	TGTGCCAGCAGCCCCCACCCCGGGACTAGCGGGACCAATGAGCAGTTCTTC	CASSPHPGTSGTNEQFF
TRBD1	TRBJ1-2	.	TRBV15	TGTGCCACCAGCAGAGGGGGGACAGATTATGGCTACACCTTC	CATSRGGTDYGYTF
.	TRBJ1-2	.	TRBV5-4	TGTGCCAGCAGCCCGGGGGGGACTTATGGCTACACCTTC	CASSPGGTYGYTF
TRBD1	TRBJ1-4	.	TRBV7-7	TGTGCCAGCAGCGCCCAACAGGGGGGGGTTAATGAAAAACTGTTTTTT	CASSAQQGGVNEKLFF